This entry describes one T cell receptor beta chain. Its antigen is still unknown. V dropped 5 bases and J dropped 15; count of bases not matched to a gene: 13. The CDR3 runs 13 residues. Germline CDR1 and CDR2: SGHTA and FQGNSA. This entry belongs to a study of graft-versus-host responses after intestinal transplantation. About the research overall: Induction with anti-thymocyte globulin, then tacrolimus and steroids for about 3 years, was given to all recipients.

Broader study findings: GvH clones were identified in recipient marrow, with some first appearing in ileum or blood.

The table came from immunoSEQ multiplex PCR; TCRdb's copy has only in-frame clones and leaves some out. The sample has about 61,000 clones; 90% to 95% are singletons. The sample here was unstimulated CD4+ T cells sorted from spleen or lymph node cells, taken before transplant. This chain connects TRBV7-2 to TRBJ2-1, with 7 bases fitting TRBD2. This sequence originates from a human donor who was the organ donor for an intestinal transplant. For the CDR3, the DNA is TGTGCCAGCAGCCCTACAGGACTAGGAGAACCGTTCTTC. It codes for CASSPTGLGEPFF.